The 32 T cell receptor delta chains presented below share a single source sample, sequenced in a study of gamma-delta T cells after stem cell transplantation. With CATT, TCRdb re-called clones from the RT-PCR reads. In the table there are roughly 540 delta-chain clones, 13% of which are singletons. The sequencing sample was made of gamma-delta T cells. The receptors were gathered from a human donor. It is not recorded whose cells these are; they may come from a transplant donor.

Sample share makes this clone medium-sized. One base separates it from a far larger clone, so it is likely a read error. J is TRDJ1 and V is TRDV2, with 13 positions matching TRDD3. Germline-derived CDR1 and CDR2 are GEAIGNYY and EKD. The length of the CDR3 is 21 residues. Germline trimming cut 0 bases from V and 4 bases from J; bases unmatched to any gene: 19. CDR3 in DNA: TGTGCCTGTGACACCGTACTCAAAGCACTGGGGGATACGACGCTCATCGATAAACTCATCTTT. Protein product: CACDTVLKALGDTTLIDKLIF.

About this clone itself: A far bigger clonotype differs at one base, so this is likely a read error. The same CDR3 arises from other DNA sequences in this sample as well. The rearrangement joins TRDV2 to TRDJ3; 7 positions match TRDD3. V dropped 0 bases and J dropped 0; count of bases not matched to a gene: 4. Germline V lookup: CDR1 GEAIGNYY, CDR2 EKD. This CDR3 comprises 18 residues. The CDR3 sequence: CACDTVGESSWDTRQMFF. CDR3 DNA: TGTGCCTGTGACACCGTGGGGGAGAGCTCCTGGGACACCCGACAGATGTTTTTC.

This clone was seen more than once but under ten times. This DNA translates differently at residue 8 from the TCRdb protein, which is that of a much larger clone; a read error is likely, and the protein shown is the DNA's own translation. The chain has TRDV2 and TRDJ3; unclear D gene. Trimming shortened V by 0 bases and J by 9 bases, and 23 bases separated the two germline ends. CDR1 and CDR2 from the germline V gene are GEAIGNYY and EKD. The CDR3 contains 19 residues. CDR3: CACDTVLGVGRDSTRQMFF. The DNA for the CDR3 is TGTGCCTGTGACACCGTTCTCGGGGTCGGACGGGACAGCACCCGACAGATGTTTTTC.

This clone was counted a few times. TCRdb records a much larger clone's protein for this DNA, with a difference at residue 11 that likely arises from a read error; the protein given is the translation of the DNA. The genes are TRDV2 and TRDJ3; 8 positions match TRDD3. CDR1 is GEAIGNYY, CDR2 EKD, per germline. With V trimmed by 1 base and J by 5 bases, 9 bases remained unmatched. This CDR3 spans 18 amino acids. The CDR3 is CACDTVLGVARDTRQMFF. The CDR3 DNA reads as TGTGCCTGTGACACGGTACTGGGGGTTGCCCGGGACACCCGACAGATGTTTTTC.

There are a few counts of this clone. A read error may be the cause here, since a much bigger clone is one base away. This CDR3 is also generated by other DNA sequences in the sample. CDR3 residues: CACDSITIPTRQMFF. CDR3 DNA: TGTGCCTGTGACTCTATAACGATACCCACCCGGCAGATGTTTTTC. The V and J genes are TRDV2 and TRDJ3, with D possibly being TRDD3 (5 bases). CDR3 length: 15 residues. Germline CDR1 is GEAIGNYY and CDR2 is EKD.

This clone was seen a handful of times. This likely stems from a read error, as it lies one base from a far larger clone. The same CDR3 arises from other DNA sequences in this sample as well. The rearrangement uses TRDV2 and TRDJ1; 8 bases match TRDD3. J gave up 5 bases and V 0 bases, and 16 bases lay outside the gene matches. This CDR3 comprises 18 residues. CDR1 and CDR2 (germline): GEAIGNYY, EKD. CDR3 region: CACDTVRRTGGLPDKLIF. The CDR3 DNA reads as TGTGCCTGTGACACCGTCAGGAGAACTGGGGGCCTGCCTGATAAACTCATCTTT.

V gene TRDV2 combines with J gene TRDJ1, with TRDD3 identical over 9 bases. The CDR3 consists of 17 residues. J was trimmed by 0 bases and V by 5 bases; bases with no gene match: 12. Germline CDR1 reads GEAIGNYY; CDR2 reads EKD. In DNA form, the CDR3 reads TGTGCCTGTGTGGGGCTGGGGGATGCCGCGGACACCGATAAACTCATCTTT. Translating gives CACVGLGDAADTDKLIF.

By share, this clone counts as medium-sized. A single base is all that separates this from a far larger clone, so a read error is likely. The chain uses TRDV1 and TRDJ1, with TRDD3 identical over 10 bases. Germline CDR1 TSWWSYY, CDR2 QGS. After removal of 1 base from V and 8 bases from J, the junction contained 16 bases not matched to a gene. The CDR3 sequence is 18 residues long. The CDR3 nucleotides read TGTGCTCTTGGGGAACGCCTTCCCGCCTTACTGGGGGATTCCAAACTCATCTTT. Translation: CALGERLPALLGDSKLIF.

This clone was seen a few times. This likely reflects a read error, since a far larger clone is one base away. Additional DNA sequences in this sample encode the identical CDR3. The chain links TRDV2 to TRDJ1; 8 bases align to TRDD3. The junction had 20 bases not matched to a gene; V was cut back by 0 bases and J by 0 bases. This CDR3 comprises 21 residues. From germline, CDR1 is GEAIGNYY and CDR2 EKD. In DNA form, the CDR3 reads TGTGCCTGTGACACCATTGCCCTGGGGGAACCGCCAAGCCTTAACACCGATAAACTCATCTTT. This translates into CACDTIALGEPPSLNTDKLIF.

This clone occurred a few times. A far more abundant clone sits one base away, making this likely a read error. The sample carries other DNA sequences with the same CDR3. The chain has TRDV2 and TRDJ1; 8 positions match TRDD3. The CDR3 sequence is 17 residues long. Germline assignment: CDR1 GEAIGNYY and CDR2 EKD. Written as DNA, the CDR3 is TGTGCCTGCGACACCGTGGGGGATCACCAGTACACCGATAAACTCATCTTT. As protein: CACDTVGDHQYTDKLIF.

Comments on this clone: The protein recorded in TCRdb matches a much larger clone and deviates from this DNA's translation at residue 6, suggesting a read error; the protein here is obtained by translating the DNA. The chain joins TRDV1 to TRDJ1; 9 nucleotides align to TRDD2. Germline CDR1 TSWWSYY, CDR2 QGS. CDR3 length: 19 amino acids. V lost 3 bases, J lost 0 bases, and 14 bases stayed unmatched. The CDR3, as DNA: TGTGCTCTTGGGGACTGCAGCCTTCCTACGGATTATTACACCGATAAACTCATCTTT. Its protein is CALGDCSLPTDYYTDKLIF.

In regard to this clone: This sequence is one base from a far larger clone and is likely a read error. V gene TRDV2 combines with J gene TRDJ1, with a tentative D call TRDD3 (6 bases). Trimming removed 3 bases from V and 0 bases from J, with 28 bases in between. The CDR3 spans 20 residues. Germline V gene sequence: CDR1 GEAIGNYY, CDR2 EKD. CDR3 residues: CACDRVALGTVAVYTDKLIF. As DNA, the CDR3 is TGTGCCTGTGACCGAGTAGCTCTGGGGACGGTGGCGGTGTACACCGATAAACTCATCTTT.

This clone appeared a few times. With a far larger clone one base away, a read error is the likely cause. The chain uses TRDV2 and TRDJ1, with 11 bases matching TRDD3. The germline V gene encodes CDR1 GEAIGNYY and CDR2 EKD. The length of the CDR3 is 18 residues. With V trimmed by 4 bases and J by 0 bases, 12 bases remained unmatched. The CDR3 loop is CACERLGDRSQNTDKLIF. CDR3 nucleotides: TGTGCCTGTGAGCGACTGGGGGATAGGAGCCAAAACACCGATAAACTCATCTTT.

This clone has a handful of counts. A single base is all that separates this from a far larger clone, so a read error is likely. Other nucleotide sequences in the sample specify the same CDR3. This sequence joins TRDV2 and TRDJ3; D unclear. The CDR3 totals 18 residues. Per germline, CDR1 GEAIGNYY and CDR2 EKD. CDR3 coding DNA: TGTGCCTGCGACACCGTGGGAGAGAGCTCCTGGGACACCCGACAGATGTTTTTC. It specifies CACDTVGESSWDTRQMFF.

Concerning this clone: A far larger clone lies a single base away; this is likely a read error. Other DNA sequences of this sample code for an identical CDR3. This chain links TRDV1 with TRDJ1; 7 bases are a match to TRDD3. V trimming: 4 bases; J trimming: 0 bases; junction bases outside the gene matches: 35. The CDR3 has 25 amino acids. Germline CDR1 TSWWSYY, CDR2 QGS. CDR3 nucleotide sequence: TGTGCTCTTGGGGCCCCTGGGGGCTACTTAATACTCCTTAGAGGGATTTGGAAGAACACCGATAAACTCATCTTT. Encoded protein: CALGAPGGYLILLRGIWKNTDKLIF.

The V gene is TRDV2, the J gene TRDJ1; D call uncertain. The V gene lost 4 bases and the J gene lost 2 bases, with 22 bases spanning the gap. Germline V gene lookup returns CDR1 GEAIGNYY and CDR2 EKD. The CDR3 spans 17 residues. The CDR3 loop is CACEKRMKDGVTDKLIF. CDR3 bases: TGTGCCTGTGAAAAGAGAATGAAAGACGGGGTAACCGATAAACTCATCTTT.

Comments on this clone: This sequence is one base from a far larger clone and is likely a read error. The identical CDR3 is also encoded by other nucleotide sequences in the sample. The CDR3 loop is CACPGGPRKVIF. CDR3 in DNA: TGTGCCTGTCCTGGGGGACCTCGAAAGGTCATCTTT. This chain joins TRDV2 and TRDJ1; 8 bases agree with TRDD3. With 6 bases clipped from V and 12 bases from J, the junction kept 11 bases outside the gene matches. The germline V gene has CDR1 GEAIGNYY and CDR2 EKD. The CDR3 contains 12 residues.

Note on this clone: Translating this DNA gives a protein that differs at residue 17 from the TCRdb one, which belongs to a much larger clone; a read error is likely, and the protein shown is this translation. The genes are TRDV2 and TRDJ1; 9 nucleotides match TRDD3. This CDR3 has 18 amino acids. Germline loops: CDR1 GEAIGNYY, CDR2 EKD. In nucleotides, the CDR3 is TGTGCCTGTGACACGCCCTGGGGGATCCAATCGTACACCGATAAACTCACCTTT. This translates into CACDTPWGIQSYTDKLTF.

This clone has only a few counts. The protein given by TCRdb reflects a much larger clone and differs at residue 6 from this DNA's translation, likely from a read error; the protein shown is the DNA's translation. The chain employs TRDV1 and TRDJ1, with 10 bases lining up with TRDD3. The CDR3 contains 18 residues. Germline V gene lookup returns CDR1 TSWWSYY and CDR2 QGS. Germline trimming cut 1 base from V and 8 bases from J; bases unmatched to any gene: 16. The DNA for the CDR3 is TGTGCTCTTGGGGAACACCTTCCCGTCTTACTGGGGGATTCCAAACTCATCTTT. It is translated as CALGEHLPVLLGDSKLIF.

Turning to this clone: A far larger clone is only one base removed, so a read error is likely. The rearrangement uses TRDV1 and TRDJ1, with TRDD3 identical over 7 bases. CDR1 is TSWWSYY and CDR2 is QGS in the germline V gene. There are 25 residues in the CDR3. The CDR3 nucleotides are TGTGCTCTTGGGGCCCCTGGGGGCTACTTAATACTCCTTAGGGGGATTTGGAAGAACACCAATAAACTCATCTTT. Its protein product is CALGAPGGYLILLRGIWKNTNKLIF.

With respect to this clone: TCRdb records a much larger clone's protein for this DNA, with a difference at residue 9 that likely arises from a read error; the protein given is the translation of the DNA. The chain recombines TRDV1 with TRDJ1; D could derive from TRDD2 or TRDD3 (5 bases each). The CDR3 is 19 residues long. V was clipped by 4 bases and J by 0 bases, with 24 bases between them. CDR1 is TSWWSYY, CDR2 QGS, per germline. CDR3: CALGGHLRRGPFYTDKLIF. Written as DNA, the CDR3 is TGTGCTCTTGGGGGACACCTTCGGCGGGGGCCTTTCTACACCGATAAACTCATCTTT.

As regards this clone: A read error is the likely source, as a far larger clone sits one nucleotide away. The CDR3 spells CACDTITTGGVSKGPSGKLIF. Written as DNA, the CDR3 is TGTGCCTGTGACACGATCACTACGGGGGGGGTATCTAAGGGCCCTAGCGGGAAACTCATCTTT. The chain carries TRDV2 and TRDJ1; the D gene is possibly TRDD3 (5 bases). The CDR3 runs to 21 residues. Germline-derived CDR1 and CDR2 are GEAIGNYY and EKD. The V end lost 1 base, the J end lost 8 bases, and 37 bases lay between the germline ends.

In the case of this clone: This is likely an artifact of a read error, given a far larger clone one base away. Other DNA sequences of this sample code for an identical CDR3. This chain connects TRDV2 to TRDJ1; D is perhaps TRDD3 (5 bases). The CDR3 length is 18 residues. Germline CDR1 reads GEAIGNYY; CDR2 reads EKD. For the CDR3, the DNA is TGCGCCTGTGACCCGCTCGGAGGGATTTCAGGGCAGGAGGGGAAACTCATCTTT. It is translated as CACDPLGGISGQEGKLIF.

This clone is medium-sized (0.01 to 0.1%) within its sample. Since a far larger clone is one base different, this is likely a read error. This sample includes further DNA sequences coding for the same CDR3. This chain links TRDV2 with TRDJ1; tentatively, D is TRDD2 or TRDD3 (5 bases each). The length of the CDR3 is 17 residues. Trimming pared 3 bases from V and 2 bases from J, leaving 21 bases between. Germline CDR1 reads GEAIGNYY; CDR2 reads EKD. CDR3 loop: CACDPILPDGVTDKLIF. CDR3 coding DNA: TGTGCCTGTGACCCGATACTTCCCGACGGGGTGACCGATAAACTCATCTTT.

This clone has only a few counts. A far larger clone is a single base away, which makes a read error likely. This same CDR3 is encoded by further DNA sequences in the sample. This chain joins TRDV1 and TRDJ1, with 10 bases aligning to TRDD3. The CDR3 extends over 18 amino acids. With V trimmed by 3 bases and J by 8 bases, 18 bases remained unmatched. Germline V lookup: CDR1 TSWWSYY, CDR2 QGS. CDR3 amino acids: CALGERLPVLLGDSKLIF. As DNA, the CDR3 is TGTGCTCTTGGGGAGCGCCTTCCCGTCTTACTGGGGGATTCCAAACTCATCTTT.

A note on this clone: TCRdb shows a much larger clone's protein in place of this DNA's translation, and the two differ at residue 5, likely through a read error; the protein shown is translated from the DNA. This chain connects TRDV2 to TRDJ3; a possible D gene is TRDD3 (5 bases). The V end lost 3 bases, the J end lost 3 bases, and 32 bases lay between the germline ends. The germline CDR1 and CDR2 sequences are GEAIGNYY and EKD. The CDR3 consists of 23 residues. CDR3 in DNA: TGTGCCTGTGACGCCGTTAATCGTGTTGGGGAAGACAGGAGTGGCTGGGACACCCGACAGATGTTTTTC. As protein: CACDAVNRVGEDRSGWDTRQMFF.

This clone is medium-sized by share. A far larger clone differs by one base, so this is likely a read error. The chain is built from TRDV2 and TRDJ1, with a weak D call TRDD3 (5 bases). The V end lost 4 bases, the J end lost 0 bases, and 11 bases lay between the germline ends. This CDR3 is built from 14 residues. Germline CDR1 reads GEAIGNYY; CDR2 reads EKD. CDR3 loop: CACDNTGYTDKLIF. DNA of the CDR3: TGTGCCTGTGATAACACGGGATACACCGATAAACTCATCTTT.

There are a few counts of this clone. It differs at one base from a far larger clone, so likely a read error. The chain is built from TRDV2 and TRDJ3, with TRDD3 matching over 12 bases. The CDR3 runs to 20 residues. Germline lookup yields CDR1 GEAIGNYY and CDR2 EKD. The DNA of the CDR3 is TGTGCCTGTGACATCGTACTGGGGGATACAGACTCCTGGGACGCCCGACAGATGTTTTTC. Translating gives CACDIVLGDTDSWDARQMFF.

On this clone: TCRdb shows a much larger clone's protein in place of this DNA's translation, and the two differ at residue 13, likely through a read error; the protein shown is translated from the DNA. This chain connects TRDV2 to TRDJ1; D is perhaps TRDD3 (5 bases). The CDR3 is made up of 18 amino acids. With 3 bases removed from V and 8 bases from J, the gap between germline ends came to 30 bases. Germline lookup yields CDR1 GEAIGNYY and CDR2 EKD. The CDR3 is CACDPLGGISGQGGKLIF. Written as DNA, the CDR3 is TGTGCCTGTGACCCGCTCGGAGGGATTTCAGGGCAGGGGGGGAAACTCATCTTT.

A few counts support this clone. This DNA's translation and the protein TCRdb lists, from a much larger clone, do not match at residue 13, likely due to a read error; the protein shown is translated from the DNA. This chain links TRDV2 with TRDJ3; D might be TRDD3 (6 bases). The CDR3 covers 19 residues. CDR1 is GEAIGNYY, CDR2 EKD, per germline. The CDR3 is CACDTPGGTSSWGTRQMFF. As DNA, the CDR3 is TGTGCCTGTGACACCCCGGGGGGGACGAGCTCCTGGGGCACCCGACAGATGTTTTTC.

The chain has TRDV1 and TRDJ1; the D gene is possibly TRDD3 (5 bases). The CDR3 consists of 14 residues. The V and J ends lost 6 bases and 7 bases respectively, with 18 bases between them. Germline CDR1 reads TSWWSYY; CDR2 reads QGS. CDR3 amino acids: CALGRGIPHLKLIF. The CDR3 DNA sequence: TGTGCTCTTGGACGAGGGATCCCTCACCTTAAACTCATCTTT.

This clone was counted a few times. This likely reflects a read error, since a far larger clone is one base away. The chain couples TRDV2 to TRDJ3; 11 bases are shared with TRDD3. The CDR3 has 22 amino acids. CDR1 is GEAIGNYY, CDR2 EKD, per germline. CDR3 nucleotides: TGTGCCTGTGACACCGTGGCCATGGGGGATACGCCGAGCCGTGGGGACATCCGACAGATGTTTTTC. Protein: CACDTVAMGDTPSRGDIRQMFF.